One sample yielded the 21 T cell receptor beta chains listed below, sequenced in a study of CXCR3-negative and CXCR3-positive naive CD8 T cells. Findings and limits, study-wide: Hydrophobicity of TRB CDR3s was greater in CXCR3-positive naive cells than in CXCR3-negative naive cells.

Libraries of TRB cDNA were made by 5' RACE and carried UMIs. With the 5' RACE reads reprocessed, TCRdb shows one record per CDR3 protein and no DNA. The sample has about 150,000 distinct CDR3 sequences. No antigens are known for them. Sequencing used naive CXCR3+ CD8+ T cells from blood. Subset: CD45RO-CCR7+CD27+CD95- naive CD8+ T cells expressing CXCR3 (TNR3+). These receptors originate from a human donor in good health. Some clones in this sample may be carry-over from other donors' samples.

V usage is TRBV4-3 and J usage is TRBJ1-4; TCRdb returns TRBD1, unconfirmable since there is no DNA. CDR3 length: 17 residues. Per the germline V gene, CDR1 is LGHNA and CDR2 is YSLEER. The CDR3 protein is CASSQGNFPGGNEKLFF.

This chain connects TRBV24-1 to TRBJ1-1; TCRdb lists TRBD1, though no DNA is available to test this call. CDR3 size: 13 residues. From germline, CDR1 is KGHDR and CDR2 SFDVKD. CDR3 in amino acids: CATRAGESTEAFF.

The chain couples TRBV5-1 to TRBJ1-1; TCRdb picks TRBD1, but there is no DNA to check that call. Looked up from germline, CDR1 is SGHRS and CDR2 is YFSETQ. This CDR3 comprises 16 residues. CDR3 loop: CASSPLGVEIDTEAFF.

The chain combines TRBV5-1 with TRBJ2-7. CDR1 is SGHRS, CDR2 YFSETQ, per germline. The CDR3 loop spans 13 amino acids. The CDR3 protein is CASSLAVGDEQYF. Full variable domain (outside the CDR3, taken from reference TRBV5-1 and TRBJ2-7): KAGVTQTPRYLIKTRGQQVTLSCSPISGHRSVSWYQQTPGQGLQFLFEYFSETQRNKGNFPGRFSGRQFSNSRSEMNVSTLELGDSALYLCASSLAVGDEQYFGPGTRLTVT.

The chain has TRBV5-5 and TRBJ2-7. Germline CDR1 reads SGHKS; CDR2 reads YYEKEE (reference sequence). This CDR3 has 14 amino acids. This chain's CDR3 is CASSLLEGAYEQYF.

J is TRBJ2-5 and V is TRBV6-2 or TRBV6-3; TCRdb calls TRBD2, which cannot be checked without DNA. CDR3 length: 17 residues. The germline gives CDR1 MNHEY, CDR2 SVGEGT. The CDR3: CAIQWKGIGTGQETQYF.

CDR3 residues: CATSRDWDGEQFF. V gene TRBV15 combines with J gene TRBJ2-1; no DNA is available, so the TRBD1 call from TCRdb remains unchecked. The germline CDR1 and CDR2 sequences are LNHNV and YYDKDF (reference sequence). The CDR3 is made up of 13 amino acids.

This CDR3 is CATQSHVGSYEQYF. The chain recombines TRBV5-1 with TRBJ2-7; the TCRdb D gene call, TRBD2, has no DNA to confirm it. The V gene's germline CDR1 is SGHRS and CDR2 YFSETQ. The CDR3 runs to 14 residues. The full variable domain, in which reference TRBV5-1 and TRBJ2-7 provide the parts outside the CDR3, is KAGVTQTPRYLIKTRGQQVTLSCSPISGHRSVSWYQQTPGQGLQFLFEYFSETQRNKGNFPGRFSGRQFSNSRSEMNVSTLELGDSALYLCATQSHVGSYEQYFGPGTRLTVT.

V and J are TRBV4-3 and TRBJ2-7. Germline lookup yields CDR1 LGHNA and CDR2 YSLEER. CDR3 size: 15 residues. CDR3 sequence reads: CASSQDRSINYEQYF.

The rearrangement uses TRBV4-1 and TRBJ1-1. Germline assignment: CDR1 MGHRA and CDR2 YSYEKL. This CDR3 has 16 residues. This CDR3 is CASSQARGGGDTEAFF.

The chain is built from TRBV4-3 and TRBJ2-1; as DNA is missing, the TRBD1 call by TCRdb cannot be tested. The length of the CDR3 is 17 residues. Germline V gene lookup returns CDR1 LGHNA and CDR2 YSLEER. CDR3 protein: CASSQSRQDRALSEQFF.

The chain combines TRBV6-6 with TRBJ1-2; TCRdb calls TRBD1, which cannot be checked without DNA. The CDR3 extends over 16 amino acids. Germline V gives CDR1 MNHNY, CDR2 SVGAGI (reference sequence). CDR3 in amino acids: CASRTRGGGIHYGYTF.

The gene calls are TRBV13 and TRBJ2-7; without DNA, the TCRdb call of TRBD1 cannot be checked. Per the germline V gene, CDR1 is PRHDT and CDR2 is FYEKMQ (reference sequence). The CDR3 has 16 amino acids. CDR3 region: CASSAQTGAEAYEQYF.

The CDR3 loop is CATQGLAGGLTDTQYF. The chain has TRBV28 and TRBJ2-3; with no DNA, the TCRdb D assignment of TRBD2 cannot be verified. Germline CDR1 reads MDHEN; CDR2 reads SYDVKM. The CDR3 consists of 16 residues.

The chain links TRBV12-3 or TRBV12-4 to TRBJ2-1; the TCRdb call, TRBD2, lacks DNA for checking. The CDR3 is 14 residues long. CDR3 amino acids: CASSFGTSGNEQFF.

The chain employs TRBV28 and TRBJ1-4. This CDR3 has 14 amino acids. Germline V gene lookup returns CDR1 MDHEN and CDR2 SYDVKM. This CDR3 is CASSHGRLDEKLFF.

The genes are TRBV4-1 and TRBJ2-7; the TRBD2 assignment by TCRdb is unverifiable without DNA. The CDR3 extends over 15 amino acids. Germline V gene sequence: CDR1 MGHRA, CDR2 YSYEKL. The CDR3 loop is CASSHGLAGASEQYF.

The V gene is TRBV13, the J gene TRBJ2-7; TCRdb's D gene call, TRBD1, goes unchecked for lack of DNA. Germline V gene data show CDR1 as PRHDT and CDR2 as FYEKMQ (reference sequence). The CDR3 has 15 amino acids. CDR3: CASSLTRGFQYEQYF.

The chain employs TRBV9 and TRBJ2-1; lacking DNA, the TRBD1 call made by TCRdb goes unchecked. Germline CDR1 is SGDLS and CDR2 is YYNGEE. This CDR3 has 15 residues. Here the CDR3 reads CASSLDGTEYNEQFF.

V gene TRBV9 combines with J gene TRBJ1-5; TCRdb returns TRBD1, unconfirmable since there is no DNA. Germline V gives CDR1 SGDLS, CDR2 YYNGEE. The CDR3 contains 12 residues. The CDR3 reads CASSRDNQPQHF.

V and J are TRBV28 and TRBJ2-3; TCRdb calls TRBD2, which cannot be checked without DNA. Germline assignment: CDR1 MDHEN and CDR2 SYDVKM. The CDR3 runs 16 residues. This chain's CDR3 is CASSSALSGRSDTQYF.